This TCR beta chain derives from a study of T cell responses to AZD1222 COVID-19 vaccine. As for this clone: Its antigen is not identified.

Some clones are missing from TCRdb's copy, which holds only in-frame ones; the method was immunoSEQ multiplex PCR. This sample yields about 140,000 clones, of which 70% to 90% are seen a single time; 1.9% belongs to the top ten. J was trimmed by 4 bases and V by 3 bases; bases with no gene match: 4. This CDR3 has 14 amino acids. The germline gives CDR1 PRHDT, CDR2 FYEKMQ (reference sequence). Study-wide findings and caveats: Repertoires were collected only later (after the peak T cell response had occurred). Increases in Spike-specific TCR breadth and depth were seen after two AZD1222 doses. Clonal diversity may have been underestimated, and the donors were mostly white British, with more females than males.

Sample: peripheral blood, taken on day 0 of AZD1222 vaccination. This chain uses TRBV13 with TRBJ2-5; 8 positions agree with TRBD1. The receptor comes from an adult in good health. CDR3 nucleotides: TGTGCCAGCAGCTTGGGGACAGGACTAGAGACCCAGTACTTC. It specifies CASSLGTGLETQYF.